This is a list of T cell receptor beta chains from one sample in a study of T cell responses to AZD1222 COVID-19 vaccine. TCRdb's table, derived via immunoSEQ multiplex PCR, lists solely in-frame clones and lacks some. The table has 200,000 or so clones, 80% to 90% seen once; the top ten hold 2.5% to 3%. Source: peripheral blood, taken on day 0 of MenACWY control vaccination. The source of these receptors is an adult in good health. Each CDR3 is given with its conserved first and last residue. A D gene is named only where the DNA matches it firmly. Size tells how often a clone was seen (once, few, many) or the class of an expanded clone, and some rows leave it out.

J | D | size | V | CDR3 | DNA
TRBJ1-2 | . | few | TRBV30 | CAWSPGRYGYTF | TGTGCCTGGAGTCCAGGGCGCTATGGCTACACCTTC
TRBJ1-1 | TRBD1 | . | TRBV2 | CASSELGGGINEAFF | TGTGCCAGCAGTGAATTAGGGGGCGGGATAAATGAAGCTTTCTTT
TRBJ2-3 | . | . | TRBV27 | CASSPWQGRNTDTQYF | TGTGCCAGCAGTCCCTGGCAGGGGAGGAACACAGATACGCAGTATTTT
TRBJ1-1 | . | . | TRBV6-1 | CASSEDFTNTEAFF | TGTGCCAGCAGTGAAGACTTTACGAACACTGAAGCTTTCTTT
TRBJ2-5 | . | . | TRBV18 | CASSPQGSETQYF | TGTGCCAGCTCACCCCAGGGATCAGAGACCCAGTACTTC
TRBJ1-4 | . | . | TRBV2 | CASSDTGGYEKLFF | TGTGCCAGCAGTGACACAGGCGGGTATGAAAAACTGTTTTTT
TRBJ2-2 | TRBD2 | . | TRBV5-1 | CASSTERDWVGELFF | TGCGCCAGCAGCACTGAGCGGGATTGGGTCGGGGAGCTGTTTTTT
TRBJ2-7 | TRBD2 | . | TRBV5-1 | CASTPMVGGYEQYF | TGCGCCAGCACCCCAATGGTGGGGGGGTACGAGCAGTACTTC
TRBJ2-7 | TRBD2 | . | TRBV3-1/TRBV3-2 | CASSPLAGGVEQYF | TGTGCCAGCAGCCCCCTAGCGGGAGGTGTCGAGCAGTACTTC
TRBJ2-5 | TRBD2 | . | TRBV5-1 | CASSKLASGEWTQYF | TGCGCCAGCAGCAAGTTGGCTAGCGGGGAATGGACCCAGTACTTC
TRBJ2-7 | . | . | TRBV5-1 | CASSLGDSAYEQYF | TGCGCCAGCAGCTTGGGGGACTCGGCCTACGAGCAGTACTTC
TRBJ2-3 | . | . | TRBV27 | CASKNGGTDTQYF | TGTGCCAGTAAAAACGGCGGAACAGATACGCAGTATTTT
TRBJ2-1 | TRBD1 | . | TRBV28 | CASRGQGHEQFF | TGTGCCAGCAGGGGACAGGGTCATGAGCAGTTCTTC
TRBJ2-5 | TRBD1 | . | TRBV5-4 | CASSRDSGGETQYF | TGTGCCAGCAGCAGGGACAGTGGCGGAGAGACCCAGTACTTC
TRBJ2-6 | . | . | TRBV7-9 | CASSLWAGANVLTF | TGTGCCAGCAGCTTGTGGGCTGGGGCCAACGTCCTGACTTTC
TRBJ2-7 | TRBD2 | few | TRBV6-5 | CASSHSVGGSYEQYF | TGTGCCAGCAGTCACTCGGTCGGGGGGAGCTACGAGCAGTACTTC
TRBJ1-5 | . | . | TRBV6-1 | CASSHGDAGGQPQHF | TGTGCCAGCAGTCACGGGGACGCGGGAGGTCAGCCCCAGCATTTT
TRBJ2-5 | . | . | TRBV5-1 | CASRGQQETQYF | TGCGCCAGCAGAGGACAGCAAGAGACCCAGTACTTC
TRBJ2-7 | TRBD1 | . | TRBV29-1 | CSVRTGANYEQYF | TGCAGCGTCCGGACAGGGGCAAATTACGAGCAGTACTTC
TRBJ1-1 | . | . | TRBV30 | CAWRFGGARYAEAFF | TGTGCCTGGAGATTTGGGGGGGCGCGGTACGCTGAAGCTTTCTTT
TRBJ2-7 | . | few | TRBV2 | CASSLLDGWEQYF | TGTGCCAGCAGCCTTCTTGATGGCTGGGAGCAGTACTTC
TRBJ1-1 | . | . | TRBV5-6 | CASSLAGQMYTEAFF | TGTGCCAGCAGCTTGGCCGGTCAGATGTACACTGAAGCTTTCTTT
TRBJ1-5 | . | . | TRBV5-1 | CASRVDGDRNQPQHF | TGCGCCAGCAGGGTGGACGGGGATCGCAATCAGCCCCAGCATTTT
TRBJ2-7 | . | . | TRBV4-2 | CASRVNSRVDEQYF | TGTGCCAGCAGAGTAAATTCCAGGGTAGACGAGCAGTACTTC
TRBJ1-5 | . | . | TRBV19 | CASTGTLKQGSGQPQHF | TGTGCCAGTACCGGTACCTTGAAGCAGGGATCTGGTCAGCCCCAGCATTTT
TRBJ1-4 | . | once | TRBV12-3/TRBV12-4 | CASSLFAGEKLFF | TGTGCCAGCAGTTTATTTGCCGGCGAAAAACTGTTTTTT
TRBJ2-7 | TRBD1 | . | TRBV30 | CAWSPGQGTYEQYF | TGTGCCTGGAGTCCGGGACAGGGGACCTACGAGCAGTACTTC
TRBJ1-4 | . | . | TRBV5-1 | CASSLAGQSNEKLFF | TGCGCCAGCAGCTTGGCCGGGCAGAGCAATGAAAAACTGTTTTTT
TRBJ1-1 | TRBD1 | . | TRBV28 | CASSLGQEAFF | TGTGCCAGCAGTCTGGGACAGGAAGCTTTCTTT
TRBJ2-2 | TRBD2 | . | TRBV7-9 | CASSFNGGRALPGELFF | TGTGCCAGCAGCTTTAATGGCGGGAGGGCCCTCCCCGGGGAGCTGTTTTTT
TRBJ1-5 | . | . | TRBV7-3 | CASSLWQRQPQHF | TGTGCCAGCAGCTTGTGGCAAAGGCAGCCCCAGCATTTT
TRBJ2-7 | . | . | TRBV28 | CASSLQASSYEQYF | TGTGCCAGCAGTTTACAGGCTAGCTCCTACGAGCAGTACTTC
TRBJ1-4 | . | . | TRBV6-5 | CASSPRGTNEKLFF | TGTGCCAGCAGTCCGAGGGGGACTAATGAAAAACTGTTTTTT
TRBJ2-7 | . | . | TRBV14 | CASSQDLQGEQYF | TGTGCCAGCAGCCAAGACCTGCAAGGGGAGCAGTACTTC
TRBJ2-3 | . | . | TRBV7-3 | CASSPGVDTQYF | TGTGCCAGCAGCCCGGGGGTCGATACGCAGTATTTT
TRBJ1-4 | TRBD1 | . | TRBV20-1 | CSASGQADEKLFF | TGCAGTGCTAGTGGACAGGCAGATGAAAAACTGTTTTTT
TRBJ1-4 | . | few | TRBV10-3 | CAISDAATNEKLFF | TGTGCCATCAGTGATGCCGCAACTAATGAAAAACTGTTTTTT
TRBJ2-7 | . | few | TRBV7-2 | CASSLADGPYEQYF | TGTGCCAGCAGCTTAGCGGACGGCCCCTACGAGCAGTACTTC
TRBJ1-6 | . | . | TRBV9 | CASRGANSPDSPLHF | TGTGCCAGCCGGGGGGCCAACTCCCCCGATTCACCCCTCCACTTT
TRBJ2-2 | . | few | TRBV2 | CASNPGTPVEGELFF | TGTGCCAGCAACCCCGGGACGCCTGTCGAGGGGGAGCTGTTTTTT
TRBJ2-3 | TRBD2 | . | TRBV7-8 | CASSLVQAGGDTQYF | TGTGCCAGCAGCTTAGTTCAAGCGGGAGGAGATACGCAGTATTTT
TRBJ1-1 | TRBD1 | . | TRBV7-8 | CASSLTGLNTEAFF | TGTGCCAGCAGCTTGACAGGGCTGAACACTGAAGCTTTCTTT
TRBJ2-5 | TRBD2 | . | TRBV7-8 | CASSVTGTRGETQYF | TGTGCCAGCAGCGTTACCGGGACTAGAGGGGAGACCCAGTACTTC
TRBJ2-3 | TRBD2 | . | TRBV30 | CAWSSTSGATDTQYF | TGTGCCTGGAGCTCGACTAGCGGGGCGACAGATACGCAGTATTTT
TRBJ2-1 | TRBD2 | few | TRBV5-6 | CASSRGLAGVGEQFF | TGTGCCAGCAGCAGGGGACTAGCGGGAGTTGGTGAGCAGTTCTTC
TRBJ2-1 | . | . | TRBV11-2 | CASSLGEVNEQFF | TGTGCCAGCAGCTTAGGGGAGGTAAATGAGCAGTTCTTC
TRBJ2-1 | TRBD1 | . | TRBV6-5 | CASTKTGARNEQFF | TGTGCCAGCACCAAAACAGGGGCCAGGAATGAGCAGTTCTTC
TRBJ2-1 | . | . | TRBV6-5 | CASKDNYNEQFF | TGTGCCAGCAAAGACAACTACAATGAGCAGTTCTTC
TRBJ2-7 | . | . | TRBV5-1 | CASSLGKEQYF | TGCGCCAGCAGCTTGGGGAAGGAGCAGTACTTC
TRBJ2-5 | . | . | TRBV7-9 | CASSGTGWETQYF | TGTGCCAGCAGCGGGACGGGCTGGGAGACCCAGTACTTC
TRBJ2-7 | TRBD2 | once | TRBV5-4 | CASSSPLAGDSYEQYF | TGTGCCAGCAGCTCACCCCTAGCGGGGGATTCCTACGAGCAGTACTTC
TRBJ2-2 | TRBD1 | . | TRBV7-3 | CASSWTGAGGELFF | TGTGCCAGCAGCTGGACAGGGGCTGGCGGGGAGCTGTTTTTT
TRBJ2-5 | . | . | TRBV10-2 | CASSDRGETQYF | TGCGCCAGCAGTGACAGGGGAGAGACCCAGTACTTC
TRBJ2-5 | TRBD2 | once | TRBV2 | CASSESRGGGRTQYF | TGTGCCAGCAGTGAAAGTCGAGGCGGGGGAAGGACCCAGTACTTC
TRBJ1-5 | . | once | TRBV4-2 | CASSQEGAEDQPQHF | TGTGCCAGCAGCCAAGAGGGGGCGGAAGACCAGCCCCAGCATTTT
TRBJ2-2 | TRBD2 | . | TRBV27 | CASCASGGNTGELFF | TGTGCCAGCTGCGCTAGCGGGGGGAACACCGGGGAGCTGTTTTTT
TRBJ1-1 | TRBD1 | . | TRBV6-2/TRBV6-3 | CASSNPGQGYTEAFF | TGTGCCAGCAGTAATCCGGGACAGGGGTACACTGAAGCTTTCTTT
TRBJ1-5 | . | . | TRBV4-1 | CASSQGTGSGNQPQHF | TGCGCCAGCAGCCAAGGAACAGGGTCTGGCAATCAGCCCCAGCATTTT
TRBJ2-7 | TRBD2 | . | TRBV29-1 | CSVEGIGTSEQYF | TGCAGCGTTGAAGGAATAGGGACTAGCGAGCAGTACTTC
TRBJ1-5 | TRBD1 | . | TRBV6-2/TRBV6-3 | CASSFPGTGATYSNQPQHF | TGTGCCAGCAGTTTCCCCGGGACAGGGGCGACCTATAGCAATCAGCCCCAGCATTTT